This T cell receptor beta chain is from a study of regulatory T cells in long-lasting Graves disease. Turning to the study itself: Positive TSH receptor antibodies alongside over 5 years of antithyroid drugs were what marked Graves' disease as persistent.

With iRepertoire HTBI primers and Arm-PCR of CDR3 regions, TCR beta libraries were built. TCRdb recomputed calls from the multiplex PCR reads with MiXCR, one row per CDR3 protein. The sample shows about 660,000 distinct CDR3 sequences, approximately 31% of them seen only once. In the case of this clonotype: Its specificity is not known.

Study-level findings and limits: There were preferences for TRBV28, TRBJ1-2 and TRBJ2-5 in persistent disease. Newly diagnosed patients shared 950 to 1,000 public clonotypes; persistent patients shared a few thousand.

Trimming removed 0 bases at V and 4 bases at J, with 7 bases between. Germline CDR1 and CDR2: DFQATT and SNEGSKA (reference sequence). This CDR3 is 14 amino acids long. The time point: persistent/refractory GD, antithyroid drugs over 5 years with positive TRAb. PBMCs were the source of the RNA used for TCR sequencing. Patients met American Thyroid Association criteria for Graves' disease. This receptor was taken from a female donor with Graves disease. The sample consisted of peripheral blood mononuclear cells (PBMCs), taken when the disease was refractory, from a patient treated with antithyroid drugs. The chain uses TRBV20-1 and TRBJ2-6; D not resolved. The CDR3 DNA follows: TGCAGTGCTAGAGACGCGTCCGGGGCCAACGTCCTGACTTTC. Translated: CSARDASGANVLTF.